This entry describes one TCR beta chain. Antigen unknown. TCRdb fed the 5' RACE reads into MiXCR, producing one record per CDR3 protein. This sample yields some 840,000 distinct CDR3 sequences, of which approximately 12% are seen a single time; roughly 0.51% belongs to the top ten. The data derive from a study of CD8 T cells in ankylosing spondylitis. V was shortened by 3 bases and J by 5 bases, with 13 bases between the two germline ends. This CDR3 contains 14 residues. General study findings and limits: Among TCR beta sequences, a motif of 7 to 9 highly homologous variants appeared characteristic of ankylosing spondylitis blood.

The sequence came from a male donor with ankylosing spondylitis. The chain links TRBV12-3 or TRBV12-4 to TRBJ2-5, with D possibly matching TRBD2 (6 bases). The sequenced sample was blood, either unsorted or a sorted T cell fraction (not recorded which). As DNA, the CDR3 is TGTGCCAGCAGTTTGTCGGGGGTAGGGGAGACCCAGTACTTC. Translation: CASSLSGVGETQYF.